Detailed here is one TCR beta chain. Its cognate antigen is unknown. Per the germline V gene, CDR1 is KGHSH and CDR2 is LQKENI. V shed 3 bases and J shed 5 bases, with 15 bases lying between them. CDR3 length: 15 amino acids. This sample is drawn from a study of Ad26.COV2.S vaccination and SARS-CoV-2 variants. TCRdb's table, derived via immunoSEQ multiplex PCR, lists solely in-frame clones and lacks some. The repertoire holds about 140,000 clones, with roughly 85% as singletons. Study conclusions and caveats: For non-spike TCRs, breadth in vaccine recipients resembled that in placebo recipients. After vaccination, reports described spike-specific CD8+ and CD4+ T cell responses as showing substantial breadth. People given the vaccine had a wider spike-specific TCR breadth than placebo recipients did. The TCR-based breadth and depth measures might underestimate overall T cell responses.

The source is a human donor who had recovered from COVID-19. The gene calls are TRBV18 and TRBJ2-3, with D perhaps TRBD2 (6 bases). The sequences come from peripheral blood, collected after recovery from COVID-19. DNA for the CDR3: TGTGCCAGCTCACCCCTCAGGGACTCACAAGATACGCAGTATTTT. Protein: CASSPLRDSQDTQYF.